This T cell receptor (beta chain) stems from a study of Graves' ophthalmopathy and Graves' hyperthyroidism. For the study at large: Calling hyperthyroidism stable required that no ophthalmopathy show up within 18 months of follow-up. Findings and limits, study-wide: In separating ophthalmopathy from stable hyperthyroidism, a 13-signature model achieved about 90% sensitivity and about 80% specificity.

Pregnancy or lactation, uncontrolled infections and other autoimmune diseases were grounds for excluding patients. Per germline, CDR1 SNHLY and CDR2 FYNNEI. This CDR3 contains 15 residues. V gave up 0 bases and J gave up 5 bases, with 13 bases separating them. The table lists this clonotype with many counts. Its antigen is unknown. The study amplified TCR beta CDR3 regions using RNA transcripts. Scientists carried out first-round RT-PCR using HTBI primers and then a second-round multiplex PCR. TCRdb recomputed calls from the multiplex PCR reads with MiXCR, one row per CDR3 protein. The table has approximately 1.2 million distinct CDR3 sequences, about two fifths seen once.

Source material: peripheral blood or thyroid tissue (not recorded which). This chain links TRBV2 with TRBJ1-2; D ambiguous. The TCR originated in an adult man with Graves' hyperthyroidism. The CDR3 here is CASSEAGNRPYGYTF. The CDR3, as DNA: TGTGCCAGCAGTGAAGCGGGGAACCGCCCATATGGCTACACCTTC.